This entry concerns a single TCR beta chain. As yet, its antigen is unknown. The data derive from a study of response to subunit inactivated influenza vaccine. The study's findings and limits: New T cells are recruited in small numbers by each seasonal influenza vaccination, according to the authors' suggestion.

The CDR3 is 15 amino acids. Germline CDR1 and CDR2: KGHDR and SFDVKD. With 3 bases removed from V and 4 bases from J, the gap between germline ends came to 13 bases. Via MiXCR, TCRdb re-called the RT-PCR reads, giving one row per CDR3 protein. Among approximately 730,000 distinct CDR3 sequences listed, over 11% were seen once. The clonotype was recovered from a man aged 45-65 years who received an inactivated influenza vaccine. The chain combines TRBV24-1 with TRBJ2-3, with D maybe TRBD2 (6 bases). The sample here was PBMCs from blood, taken approximately 15 days before vaccination. The CDR3 sequence: CATSDRSEGADTQYF. In nucleotides, the CDR3 is TGTGCCACCAGTGATCGCTCGGAGGGCGCAGATACGCAGTATTTT.